Sequencing of this T cell receptor (beta chain) was carried out in a study of shared clonotypes between healthy human individuals. Germline assignment: CDR1 LNHDA and CDR2 SQIVND (reference sequence). Trimming took 1 base from V and 0 from J, leaving 10 bases between them. The CDR3 extends over 15 amino acids. Clones were sequenced by immunoSEQ multiplex PCR, and TCRdb holds only the in-frame ones, with some missing. The profile shows around 1,100,000 clones, approximately 80% of them singletons. The receptor was isolated from a man between 18 and 29 years old in good health. Some clones in this sample may be carry-over from other donors' samples. The chain is built from TRBV19 and TRBJ2-7; D is uncertain. Material for sequencing was memory CD4+ T cells from PBMCs. Subset given: CD45RA-negative fraction. The CDR3, as DNA: TGTGCCAGTAGTATAGGAGGCTCACTCTCCTACGAGCAGTACTTC. Residues: CASSIGGSLSYEQYF. The full variable domain, rest sourced from reference TRBV19 and TRBJ2-7, is DGGITQSPKYLFRKEGQNVTLSCEQNLNHDAMYWYRQDPGQGLRLIYYSQIVNDFQKGDIAEGYSVSREKKESFPLTVTSAQKNPTAFYLCASSIGGSLSYEQYFGPGTRLTVT.